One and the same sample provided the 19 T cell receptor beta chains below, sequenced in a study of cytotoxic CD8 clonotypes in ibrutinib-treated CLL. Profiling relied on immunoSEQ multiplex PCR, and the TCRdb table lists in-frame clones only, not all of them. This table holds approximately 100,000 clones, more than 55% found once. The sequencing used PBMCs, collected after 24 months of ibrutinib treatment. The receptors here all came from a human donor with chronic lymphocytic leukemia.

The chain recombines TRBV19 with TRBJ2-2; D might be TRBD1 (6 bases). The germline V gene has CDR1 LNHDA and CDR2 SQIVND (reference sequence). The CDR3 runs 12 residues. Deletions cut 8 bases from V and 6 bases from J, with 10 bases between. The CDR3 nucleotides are TGTGCCAGTGCGCAGGGGCCCGGGGAGCTGTTTTTT. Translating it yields CASAQGPGELFF. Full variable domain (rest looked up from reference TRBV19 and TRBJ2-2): DGGITQSPKYLFRKEGQNVTLSCEQNLNHDAMYWYRQDPGQGLRLIYYSQIVNDFQKGDIAEGYSVSREKKESFPLTVTSAQKNPTAFYLCASAQGPGELFFGEGSRLTVL.

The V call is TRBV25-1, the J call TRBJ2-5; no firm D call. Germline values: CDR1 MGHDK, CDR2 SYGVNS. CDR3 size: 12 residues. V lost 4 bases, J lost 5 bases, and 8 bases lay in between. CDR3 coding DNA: TGTGCCAGCAGTGGGGTCCTCGAGACCCAGTACTTC. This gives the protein CASSGVLETQYF.

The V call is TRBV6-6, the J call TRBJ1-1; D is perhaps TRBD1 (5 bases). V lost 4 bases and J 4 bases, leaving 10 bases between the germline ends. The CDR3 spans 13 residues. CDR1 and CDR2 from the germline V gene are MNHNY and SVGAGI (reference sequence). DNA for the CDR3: TGTGCCAGCAGTTCCCAGGGAGCCACTGAAGCTTTCTTT. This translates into CASSSQGATEAFF.

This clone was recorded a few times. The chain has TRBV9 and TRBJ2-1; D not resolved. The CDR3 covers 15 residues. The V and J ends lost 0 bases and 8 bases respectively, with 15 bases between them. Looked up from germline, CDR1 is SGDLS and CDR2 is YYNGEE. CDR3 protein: CASSVDLTSKDEQFF. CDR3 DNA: TGTGCCAGCAGCGTAGACCTCACCTCGAAGGATGAGCAGTTCTTC.

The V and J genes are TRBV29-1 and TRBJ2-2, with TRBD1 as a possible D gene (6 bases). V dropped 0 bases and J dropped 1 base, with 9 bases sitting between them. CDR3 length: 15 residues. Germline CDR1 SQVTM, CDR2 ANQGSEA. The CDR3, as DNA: TGCAGCGTTGAAGATAACAGGGTGAACACCGGGGAGCTGTTTTTT. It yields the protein CSVEDNRVNTGELFF.

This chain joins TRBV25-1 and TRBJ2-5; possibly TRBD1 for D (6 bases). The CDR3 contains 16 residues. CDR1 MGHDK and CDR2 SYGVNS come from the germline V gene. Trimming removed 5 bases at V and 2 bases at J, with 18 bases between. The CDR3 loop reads CASSTAGQPSQETQYF. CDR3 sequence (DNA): TGTGCCAGCAGTACCGCAGGACAGCCTTCACAAGAGACCCAGTACTTC. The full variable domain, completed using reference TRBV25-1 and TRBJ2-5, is EADIYQTPRYLVIGTGKKITLECSQTMGHDKMYWYQQDPGMELHLIHYSYGVNSTEKGDLSSESTVSRIRTEHFPLTLESARPSHTSQYLCASSTAGQPSQETQYFGPGTRLLVL.

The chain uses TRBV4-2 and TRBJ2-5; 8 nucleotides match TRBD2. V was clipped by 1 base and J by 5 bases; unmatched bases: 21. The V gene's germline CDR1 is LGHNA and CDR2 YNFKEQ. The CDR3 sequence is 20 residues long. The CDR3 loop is CASSQGRGGIGLMFGETQYF. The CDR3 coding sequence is TGTGCCAGCAGCCAAGGCCGGGGGGGCATTGGGTTGATGTTCGGGGAGACCCAGTACTTC.

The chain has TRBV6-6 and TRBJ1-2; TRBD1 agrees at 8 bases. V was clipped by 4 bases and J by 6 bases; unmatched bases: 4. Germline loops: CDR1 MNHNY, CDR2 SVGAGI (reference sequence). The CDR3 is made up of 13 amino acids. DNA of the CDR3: TGTGCCAGCAGTTCGACAGGGGATGATGGCTACACCTTC. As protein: CASSSTGDDGYTF.

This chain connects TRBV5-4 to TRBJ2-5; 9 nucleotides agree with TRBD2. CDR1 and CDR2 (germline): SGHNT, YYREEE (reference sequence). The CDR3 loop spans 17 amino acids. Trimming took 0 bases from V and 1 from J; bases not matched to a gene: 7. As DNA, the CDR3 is TGTGCCAGCAGCTTGGGAGCGGCGGGGGGGCGCCAAGAGACCCAGTACTTC. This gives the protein CASSLGAAGGRQETQYF.

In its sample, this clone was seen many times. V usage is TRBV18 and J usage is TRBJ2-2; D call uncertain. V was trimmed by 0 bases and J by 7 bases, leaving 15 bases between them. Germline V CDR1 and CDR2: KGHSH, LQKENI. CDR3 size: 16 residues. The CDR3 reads CASSPPRARAYGELFF. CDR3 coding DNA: TGTGCCAGCTCACCACCGAGAGCCCGGGCGTACGGGGAGCTGTTTTTT.

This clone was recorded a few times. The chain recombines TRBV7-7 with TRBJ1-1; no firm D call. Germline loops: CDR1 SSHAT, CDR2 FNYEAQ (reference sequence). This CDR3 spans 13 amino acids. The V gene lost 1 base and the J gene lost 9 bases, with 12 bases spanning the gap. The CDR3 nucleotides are TGTGCCAGCAGCTTAGAAGAAGGGCTGAAAGCTTTCTTT. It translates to CASSLEEGLKAFF.

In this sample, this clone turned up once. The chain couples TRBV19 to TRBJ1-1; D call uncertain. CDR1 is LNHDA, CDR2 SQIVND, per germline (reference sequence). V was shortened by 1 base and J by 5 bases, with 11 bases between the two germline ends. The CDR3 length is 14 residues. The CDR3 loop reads CASSIGRGSTEAFF. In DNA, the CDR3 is TGTGCCAGTAGTATAGGAAGAGGGTCGACTGAAGCTTTCTTT.

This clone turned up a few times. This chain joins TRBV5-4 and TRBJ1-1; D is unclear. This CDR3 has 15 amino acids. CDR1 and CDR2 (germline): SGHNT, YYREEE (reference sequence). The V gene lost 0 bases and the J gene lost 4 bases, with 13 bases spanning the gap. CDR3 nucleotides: TGTGCCAGCAGCTTGGCGGCAAGTCCTGCCACTGAAGCTTTCTTT. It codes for CASSLAASPATEAFF.

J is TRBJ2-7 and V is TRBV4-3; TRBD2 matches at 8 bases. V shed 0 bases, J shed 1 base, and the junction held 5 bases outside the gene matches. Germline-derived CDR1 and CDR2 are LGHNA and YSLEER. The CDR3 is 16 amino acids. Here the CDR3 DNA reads TGCGCCAGCAGCCAAGACCCCGGGGGGGGTTCCTACGAGCAGTACTTC. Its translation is CASSQDPGGGSYEQYF.

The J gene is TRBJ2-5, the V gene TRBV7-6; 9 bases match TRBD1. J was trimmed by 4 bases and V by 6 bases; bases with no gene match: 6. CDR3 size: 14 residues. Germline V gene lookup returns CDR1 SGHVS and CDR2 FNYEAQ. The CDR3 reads CASSYTGGRETQYF. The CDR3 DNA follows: TGTGCCAGCAGTTACACAGGGGGCAGAGAGACCCAGTACTTC.

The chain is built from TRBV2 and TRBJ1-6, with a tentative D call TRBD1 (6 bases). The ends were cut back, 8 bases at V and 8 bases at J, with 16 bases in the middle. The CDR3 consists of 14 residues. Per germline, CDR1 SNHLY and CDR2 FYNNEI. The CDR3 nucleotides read TGTGCCAGCGGACTAGAAAGGGGGGATTCACCCCTCCACTTT. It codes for CASGLERGDSPLHF.

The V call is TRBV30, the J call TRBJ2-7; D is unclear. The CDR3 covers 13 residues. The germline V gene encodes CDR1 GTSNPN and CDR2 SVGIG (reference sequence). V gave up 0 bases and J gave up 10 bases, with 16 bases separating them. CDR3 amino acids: CAWSVSSRILQYF. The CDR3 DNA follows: TGTGCCTGGAGTGTAAGCTCGAGGATCTTACAGTACTTC.

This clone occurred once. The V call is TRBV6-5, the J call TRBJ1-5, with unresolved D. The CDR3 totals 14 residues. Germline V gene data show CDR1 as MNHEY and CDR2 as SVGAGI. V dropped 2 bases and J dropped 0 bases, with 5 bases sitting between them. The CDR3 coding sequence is TGTGCCAGCAGTTACAGGAATAGCAATCAGCCCCAGCATTTT. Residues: CASSYRNSNQPQHF.

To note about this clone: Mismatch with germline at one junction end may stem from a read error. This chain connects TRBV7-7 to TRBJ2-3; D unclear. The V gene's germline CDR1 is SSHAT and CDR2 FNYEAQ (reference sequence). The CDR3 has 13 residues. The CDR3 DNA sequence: TGTGCTAGCAGCTTTGACAGCACAGATACGCAGTATTTT. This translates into CASSFDSTDTQYF.